Listed here are 3 T cell receptor beta chains from one sample, sequenced in a study of blood T cells in healthy people across ages. PCR was performed a second time for about 6 to 11 cycles using a sample-barcoded 5' primer and a J-beta primer mix. TCRdb passed the 5' RACE reads through MiXCR, listing each CDR3 protein once. The sample consists of about a million distinct CDR3 sequences, roughly 51% of them appearing once. Specimen: blood. The receptors were sampled from an older woman in good health.

This chain links TRBV4-1 with TRBJ2-1, with 7 bases matching TRBD1. The CDR3 runs to 15 residues. Losses at the gene ends were 3 bases for V and 3 bases for J; bases not matched to a gene: 5. The germline gives CDR1 MGHRA, CDR2 YSYEKL. CDR3 DNA: TGCGCCAGCAGCCACCGGGACAGAAACTACAATGAGCAGTTCTTC. Translated: CASSHRDRNYNEQFF.

The sample holds many counts of this clonotype. The chain carries TRBV29-1 and TRBJ2-5; D may be TRBD1 (6 bases). CDR3 length equals 11 residues. V shed 5 bases and J shed 5 bases, with 9 bases lying between them. Germline V gene data show CDR1 as SQVTM and CDR2 as ANQGSEA. CDR3 sequence (DNA): TGCAGCGTTTACAGGGATGAGACCCAGTACTTC. This codes for CSVYRDETQYF.

The V gene is TRBV6-2 or TRBV6-3, the J gene TRBJ2-3; D remains unclear. CDR3 length: 17 residues. Germline CDR1 is MNHEY and CDR2 is SVGEGT. CDR3 bases: TGTGTCTGCAGTCACTACAGAAACTCGGATGACACAGATACGCAGTATTTT. Protein sequence: CVCSHYRNSDDTDTQYF.